Presented here are 23 T cell receptor beta chains from one specimen sequenced in a study of T cell changes during pregnancy in multiple sclerosis. Method: immunoSEQ multiplex PCR; TCRdb's copy keeps in-frame clones and lacks some. Among 20,000 to 30,000 clones listed, about 88% were seen once. The source was CD8+ T cells from peripheral blood mononuclear cells, collected in the second trimester of pregnancy. These receptors came from a female donor with multiple sclerosis, enrolled in a pregnancy study.

The chain recombines TRBV5-5 with TRBJ1-2; D is unclear. Trimming stripped 0 bases from V and 12 bases from J, with 9 bases between. CDR3 size: 11 residues. CDR1 and CDR2 from the germline V gene are SGHKS and YYEKEE (reference sequence). The CDR3, as DNA: TGTGCCAGCAGCTTGGCCGGAGAAGACACCTTC. Protein product: CASSLAGEDTF. Together with reference TRBV5-5 and TRBJ1-2, the CDR3 gives the full variable domain: DAGVTQSPTHLIKTRGQQVTLRCSPISGHKSVSWYQQVLGQGPQFIFQYYEKEERGRGNFPDRFSARQFPNYSSELNVNALLLGDSALYLCASSLAGEDTFGSGTRLTVV.

The chain couples TRBV28 to TRBJ2-1, with D possibly TRBD2 on 5 matching bases. Deletions cut 3 bases from V and 8 bases from J, with 17 bases between. Germline lookup yields CDR1 MDHEN and CDR2 SYDVKM. The CDR3 sequence is 15 residues long. CDR3 DNA sequence: TGTGCCAGCAGTTTGATGGCCCTGAGGGAGTATGAGCAGTTCTTC. Protein: CASSLMALREYEQFF.

CDR3 protein: CASSPGAGGPDEQFF. The CDR3 nucleotides read TGCGCCAGCAGTCCCGGTGCGGGAGGGCCCGATGAGCAGTTCTTC. The V and J genes are TRBV5-1 and TRBJ2-1, with 9 bases identical to TRBD2. CDR1 and CDR2 from the germline V gene are SGHRS and YFSETQ. V gave up 5 bases and J gave up 8 bases; unmatched junction bases: 11. The CDR3 is 15 residues long.

This clone has only a few counts. V usage is TRBV5-1 and J usage is TRBJ2-3; 13 bases fit TRBD2. The V gene end was trimmed by 5 bases and the J gene end by 6 bases; junction bases not matched to a gene: 3. Germline lookup yields CDR1 SGHRS and CDR2 YFSETQ. The CDR3 extends over 14 amino acids. In nucleotides, the CDR3 is TGCGCCAGCAGTGGACTAGCGGGAGAGGATACGCAGTATTTT. Translated, it gives CASSGLAGEDTQYF.

The chain is built from TRBV28 and TRBJ2-3, with 10 bases aligning to TRBD1. This CDR3 is 15 amino acids long. The germline CDR1 and CDR2 sequences are MDHEN and SYDVKM. Trimming removed 3 bases from V and 3 bases from J; junction bases left unmatched: 3. The CDR3 reads CASSLGTGATDTQYF. For the CDR3, the DNA is TGTGCCAGCAGTTTGGGGACAGGGGCGACAGATACGCAGTATTTT.

The sample holds a few counts of this clone. The rearrangement joins TRBV28 to TRBJ2-3, with 11 bases aligning to TRBD2. CDR3 length: 17 amino acids. Germline CDR1 MDHEN, CDR2 SYDVKM. Germline trimming cut 4 bases from V and 3 bases from J; bases unmatched to any gene: 9. Written as DNA, the CDR3 is TGTGCCAGCAGTTCCCTACTCCTAGCGGGAGGAACAGATACGCAGTATTTT. This encodes CASSSLLLAGGTDTQYF. Based on the CDR3 plus reference TRBV28 and TRBJ2-3, the full variable domain is DVKVTQSSRYLVKRTGEKVFLECVQDMDHENMFWYRQDPGLGLRLIYFSYDVKMKEKGDIPEGYSVSREKKERFSLILESASTNQTSMYLCASSSLLLAGGTDTQYFGPGTRLTVL.

The rearrangement uses TRBV6-1 and TRBJ1-1; D is uncertain. In germline, CDR1 is MNHNS, CDR2 SASEGT. This CDR3 has 14 residues. With 2 bases removed from V and 1 base from J, the gap between germline ends came to 8 bases. Here the CDR3 DNA reads TGTGCCAGCAGTGAACGTTTAGAGAACACTGAAGCTTTCTTT. This codes for CASSERLENTEAFF.

This clone was observed a handful of times. The chain has TRBV29-1 and TRBJ1-1; TRBD1 matches at 8 bases. The CDR3 extends over 12 amino acids. V was pared by 7 bases and J by 3 bases, with 4 bases of the junction left unmatched. CDR1 SQVTM and CDR2 ANQGSEA come from the germline V gene. The CDR3 sequence is CSAKQGDTEAFF. The CDR3 nucleotides read TGCAGCGCCAAACAGGGGGACACTGAAGCTTTCTTT. Filled out from reference TRBV29-1 and TRBJ1-1, the complete variable domain reads SAVISQKPSRDICQRGTSLTIQCQVDSQVTMMFWYRQQPGQSLTLIATANQGSEATYESGFVIDKFPISRPNLTFSTLTVSNMSPEDSSIYLCSAKQGDTEAFFGQGTRLTVV.

The rearrangement uses TRBV19 and TRBJ1-5; tentatively, D is TRBD1 (5 bases). From germline, CDR1 is LNHDA and CDR2 SQIVND (reference sequence). Deletions cut 8 bases from V and 0 bases from J, with 14 bases between. This CDR3 is 15 amino acids long. CDR3 nucleotides: TGTGCCAGTCGCCCTGGGGGGAATAGCAATCAGCCCCAGCATTTT. It codes for CASRPGGNSNQPQHF.

The chain employs TRBV7-8 and TRBJ1-2, with TRBD1 as a possible D gene (6 bases). Germline CDR1 and CDR2: SGHVS and FQNEAQ. Trimming took off 3 bases at V and 1 base at J, with 12 bases between the two ends. The CDR3 consists of 15 residues. This chain's CDR3 is CASSFQGGGNYGYTF. CDR3 nucleotides: TGTGCCAGCAGCTTCCAAGGGGGGGGTAACTATGGCTACACCTTC.

The V gene is TRBV5-6, the J gene TRBJ2-7; D not certain. Between the trimmed V and J ends, which lost 5 bases and 2 bases, there was a span of 14 bases. This CDR3 has 14 residues. Germline values: CDR1 SGHDT, CDR2 YYEEEE. Here the CDR3 DNA reads TGTGCCAGCAGGCGGAAGCTGATGACCTACGAGCAGTACTTC. Residues: CASRRKLMTYEQYF.

The chain has TRBV28 and TRBJ1-2, with 10 nucleotides matching TRBD1. V shed 5 bases and J 7 bases; nucleotides not matched to a gene: 10. CDR1 and CDR2 from the germline V gene are MDHEN and SYDVKM. The length of the CDR3 is 15 residues. The CDR3 bases are TGTGCCAGCAGTCTCATATGGACAGGGGGGGGTGGCTACACCTTC. Translated, it gives CASSLIWTGGGGYTF.

The chain has TRBV5-4 and TRBJ2-2; D call uncertain. The germline V gene has CDR1 SGHNT and CDR2 YYREEE (reference sequence). This CDR3 has 13 amino acids. V was shortened by 1 base and J by 3 bases, with 4 bases between the two germline ends. As DNA, the CDR3 is TGTGCCAGCAGCTTGACACACACCGGGGAGCTGTTTTTT. The encoded protein is CASSLTHTGELFF.

The chain's CDR3 is CASSFSGTSSYEQYF. The CDR3 nucleotides are TGTGCCAGCAGTTTTAGCGGTACAAGCTCCTACGAGCAGTACTTC. The genes are TRBV28 and TRBJ2-7; weak D call: TRBD2 (6 bases). CDR3 length: 15 amino acids. Germline V gene sequence: CDR1 MDHEN, CDR2 SYDVKM. Trimming stripped 3 bases from V and 0 bases from J, with 12 bases between.

This chain connects TRBV4-1 to TRBJ2-3; D gene unclear. CDR3 length equals 13 residues. Germline loops: CDR1 MGHRA, CDR2 YSYEKL. Trimming stripped 4 bases from V and 2 bases from J, with 7 bases between. Here the CDR3 DNA reads TGCGCCAGCAGCCCCACTGACACAGATACGCAGTATTTT. As protein: CASSPTDTDTQYF.

A remark on this clone: A junction boundary mismatches the germline segment, possibly from a read error. The V call is TRBV5-6, the J call TRBJ1-1; D unclear. Germline values: CDR1 SGHDT, CDR2 YYEEEE. There are 15 residues in the CDR3. Here the CDR3 reads CTSSLRELMNTEAFF. The CDR3 DNA reads TGTACCAGCAGCTTGAGGGAGCTTATGAACACTGAAGCTTTCTTT.

J is TRBJ1-2 and V is TRBV5-4, with D unclear. CDR1 is SGHNT, CDR2 YYREEE, per germline (reference sequence). The CDR3 consists of 15 residues. The ends were cut back, 4 bases at V and 8 bases at J, with 21 bases in the middle. The CDR3 bases are TGTGCCAGCAGCGGGTCCGGGCCCCCTGCGGGCGGCTACACCTTC. Amino acids: CASSGSGPPAGGYTF.

This chain joins TRBV5-6 and TRBJ1-5, with D uncertain. With 2 bases removed from V and 2 bases from J, the gap between germline ends came to 5 bases. This CDR3 contains 13 residues. Germline assignment: CDR1 SGHDT and CDR2 YYEEEE. CDR3 nucleotides: TGTGCCAGCAGCTTATTAGGCAATCAGCCCCAGCATTTT. Translation gives CASSLLGNQPQHF. The full variable domain, its missing parts supplied by reference TRBV5-6 and TRBJ1-5, is DAGVTQSPTHLIKTRGQQVTLRCSPKSGHDTVSWYQQALGQGPQFIFQYYEEEERQRGNFPDRFSGHQFPNYSSELNVNALLLGDSALYLCASSLLGNQPQHFGDGTRLSIL.

This clone was observed many times. The J gene is TRBJ1-1, the V gene TRBV5-1; D call uncertain. This CDR3 has 15 residues. V lost 4 bases and J lost 0, with 13 bases in between. Germline values: CDR1 SGHRS, CDR2 YFSETQ. The CDR3: CASSRSLGLNTEAFF. The CDR3 DNA reads TGCGCCAGCAGCCGGTCTCTAGGTTTGAACACTGAAGCTTTCTTT.

The chain has TRBV7-9 and TRBJ1-2; D possibly corresponds to TRBD1 (6 bases). Per germline, CDR1 SEHNR and CDR2 FQNEAQ (reference sequence). The V end was cut by 3 bases, the J end by 8 bases, with 16 bases between. The CDR3 totals 14 residues. CDR3 in DNA: TGTGCCAGCAGCTTGGCCAGACAGGCAGAGGGCTACACCTTC. Amino acid sequence: CASSLARQAEGYTF.

CDR3 nucleotides: TGTGCCAGCAGCGTAGCCAGGGTAGACACCGGGGAGCTGTTTTTT. This gives the protein CASSVARVDTGELFF. V is TRBV9 and J is TRBJ2-2; tentatively, D is TRBD1 (5 bases). The CDR3 sequence is 15 residues long. Germline values: CDR1 SGDLS, CDR2 YYNGEE. With 0 bases removed from V and 3 bases from J, the gap between germline ends came to 9 bases.

This chain uses TRBV20-1 with TRBJ1-2; 7 bases map to TRBD1. Germline V CDR1 and CDR2: DFQATT, SNEGSKA (reference sequence). The CDR3 sequence is 11 residues long. V lost 7 bases to trimming and J lost 3 bases; unmatched junction nucleotides: 2. As DNA, the CDR3 is TGCAGTGGGGACAGATACTATGGCTACACCTTC. As protein: CSGDRYYGYTF.

This clone occurred a few times. The chain joins TRBV25-1 to TRBJ2-7; tentative D call: TRBD2 (6 bases). The CDR3 extends over 14 amino acids. V was pared by 3 bases and J by 0 bases, with 9 bases between. The V gene's germline CDR1 is MGHDK and CDR2 SYGVNS. In DNA form, the CDR3 reads TGTGCCAGCAGTGATGAGGGACTCTCCTACGAGCAGTACTTC. Its protein product is CASSDEGLSYEQYF.